This T cell receptor beta chain was captured in a study of blood T cell repertoires in COVID-19. Germline loops: CDR1 LNHDA, CDR2 SQIVND (reference sequence). The CDR3 consists of 15 residues. V was shortened by 3 bases and J by 4 bases, with 14 bases between the two germline ends. Here immunoSEQ multiplex PCR was the method, and the copy in TCRdb shows in-frame clones only, minus some. The sample contains around 84,000 clones, around 84% of which appear only once. The specimen was peripheral blood. The clonotype comes from a man older than 75 with active or convalescent COVID-19. V and J are TRBV19 and TRBJ2-3; unclear D gene. The CDR3 DNA is TGTGCCAGTAGTATGTTGGTTTCACTGTCAGATACGCAGTATTTT. Its protein product is CASSMLVSLSDTQYF. The full variable domain, rest sourced from reference TRBV19 and TRBJ2-3, is DGGITQSPKYLFRKEGQNVTLSCEQNLNHDAMYWYRQDPGQGLRLIYYSQIVNDFQKGDIAEGYSVSREKKESFPLTVTSAQKNPTAFYLCASSMLVSLSDTQYFGPGTRLTVL.